Here is one T cell receptor beta chain with its context. Which antigen it targets is not known. No per-base quality is available; no much larger clone lies one base away. This specimen comes from a study of CD8 T cells in Susac syndrome (dated by TCRdb to about 2019). Notes on the research overall: Repertoire sequencing was used to test whether CD8+ T cell activation and differentiation in Susac syndrome was antigen driven. Overall study outcomes, separate from this receptor: The number of individuals in the TCR sequencing and HLA analysis was recognized as being relatively small.

Peripheral blood CD8+ and CD4+ T cells from healthy donors, Susac syndrome patients and multiple sclerosis patients were profiled by high-throughput TCR beta sequencing. The healthy donors served as controls matched for age and sex. CD8+ TEMRA cells were enriched by FACS, while bulk CD8+ and CD4+ T cells were purified by magnetic negative isolation. Blood was collected in EDTA tubes and processed within 24 hours, with PBMCs isolated through density gradient centrifugation. PBMCs intended for TCR sequencing were cryopreserved in liquid nitrogen and were subsequently thawed in a 37 degrees C water bath. The sorted or isolated CD4+, CD8+ and CD8+ TEMRA cells had a purity of 90% or higher. RNA was extracted using the RNeasy kit, and roughly 0.5 to 1 microgram was reverse transcribed with random hexamers. The immunoSEQ multiplex PCR assay, which covers 54 Vbeta and 13 Jbeta segments, was used to amplify TCR beta CDR3 regions. Bias from PCR amplification was corrected by using a synthetic template baseline for primer optimization and for computational correction. Concerning the study's data processing: Reads were annotated to V, D and J genes per IMGT and analyzed with immunoSEQ Analyzer, keeping only productive sequences. Clonality was computed as one minus Shannon entropy normalized by log2 of the number of productive unique sequences. For each patient and control, public and private clones were evaluated among the 100 most prevalent clones. A clone was defined as Susac-specific if it was absent from the healthy and MS cohorts, from roughly 1,000 published viral clones and from other ImmuneACCESS disease sequences. Using fastp at Q25 and MiXCR, TCRdb reprocessed the public reads and kept productive beta chains. When rows share a CDR3 protein, they turn into one entry using the most common DNA and genes. TCRdb's processing, not the study's, gives the V and J calls here. The sample has about 200,000 distinct CDR3 sequences on record, 85% to 95% of them singletons. The ten largest clones add up to 0.095% to 0.12% of the sample.

This receptor was taken from a human donor in good health. Source material: CD4+ T cells from PBMCs.

In nucleotide form, the sequence is TGCAGCGTTGAAGCTCTGGGACGGAACACTGAAGCTTTCTTT. Translated, it reads CSVEALGRNTEAFF. Recombination connected TRBV29-1 to TRBJ1-1, with TRBD1 tentatively as D gene (5 bases match). The CDR3 runs 14 amino acids, cysteine and phenylalanine included. Kept here is only the CDR3 DNA, which spans 42 bases and is read in frame from base 1. CDR1 SQVTM and CDR2 ANQGSEA are derived from the germline V gene. V loses 1 base of germline sequence and J loses 1 base, and the interval between the two ends is 10 bases.